The clone carrying this TCR beta chain was seen a single time. This specimen belongs to a study of blood T cell repertoires in COVID-19. Study background: Sample material is recorded as cDNA or gDNA derived from T cells, B-cell-depleted T cells, or PBMCs.

How the authors handled the data: Using reference gene primer amplification, nucleated cell counts were estimated. Repertoires were generated with immunoSEQ multiplex PCR, while TCRdb's copy carries only in-frame clones and drops some. V, J and clone size were drawn from that table, and D and trimming were deduced from the DNA. The sample lists 200,000 to 300,000 clones, more than 85% occurring once. Germline lookup yields CDR1 SGHTA and CDR2 FQGNSA. This CDR3 comprises 13 residues. The V gene end was trimmed by 2 bases and the J gene end by 5 bases; junction bases not matched to a gene: 3. The sequenced material came from peripheral blood. The chain employs TRBV7-2 and TRBJ2-7; TRBD1 agrees at 7 bases. This receptor was identified in a woman aged 55-75 years with COVID-19, enrolled during active disease. The CDR3 DNA follows: TGTGCCAGCAGCTTAACAGGGGTCGACGAGCAGTACTTC. Residues: CASSLTGVDEQYF.